This T cell receptor beta chain was sequenced in a study of blood T cell repertoires in COVID-19. V lost 2 bases to trimming and J lost 3 bases, with 8 bases between them. Germline assignment: CDR1 MNHEY and CDR2 SMNVEV (reference sequence). The CDR3 loop spans 14 amino acids. The assay was immunoSEQ multiplex PCR, and TCRdb's table has in-frame clones only and misses some. The profile shows about 39,000 clones, more than 75% of them singletons. The sequence was obtained from a man older than 75 with acute or convalescent COVID-19. This rearrangement joins TRBV27 to TRBJ1-5; D not certain. Sequencing input: peripheral blood. Written as DNA, the CDR3 is TGTGCCAGCAGTTTAGGCCGTGCCAATCAGCCCCAGCATTTT. Translation gives CASSLGRANQPQHF.